The next 14 T cell receptor beta chains were all read from a single sample in a study of blood T cells in healthy people across ages. Sample-barcoded 5' priming and a J-beta primer mix drove a second PCR of roughly 6 to 12 cycles. One entry per CDR3 protein, called by TCRdb with MiXCR from the 5' RACE reads. Of approximately 1,100,000 distinct CDR3 sequences listed, 45% are singletons. Sample: blood. The receptors come from a woman aged 55-69 years in good health.

J is TRBJ2-3 and V is TRBV5-1, with 11 bases fitting TRBD2. The CDR3 has 17 amino acids. V gave up 3 bases and J gave up 2 bases; unmatched junction bases: 8. Germline V gene sequence: CDR1 SGHRS, CDR2 YFSETQ. The CDR3 here is CASSSGSSGRNTDTQYF. The CDR3 bases are TGCGCCAGCAGCTCGGGATCTAGCGGGAGGAACACAGATACGCAGTATTTT.

As concerns this clonotype: A read error may account for a junction end that differs from germline. The chain recombines TRBV7-9 with TRBJ2-1; no reliable D call. The CDR3 length is 12 residues. Germline CDR1 and CDR2: SEHNR and FQNEAQ (reference sequence). DNA of the CDR3: TGTACCAGCAGCCCAAAACTGCGGGAGCAGTTCTTC. The encoded protein is CTSSPKLREQFF.

The chain is built from TRBV6-5 and TRBJ1-2; 9 nucleotides align to TRBD1. The CDR3 consists of 15 residues. V was clipped by 4 bases and J by 2 bases; unmatched bases: 5. The V gene's germline CDR1 is MNHEY and CDR2 SVGAGI. The CDR3 DNA is TGTGCCAGCAGTTCGGGACAGGGATGGAACTATGGCTACACCTTC. Translated: CASSSGQGWNYGYTF.

The rearrangement uses TRBV20-1 and TRBJ2-5, with a weak D call TRBD1 (5 bases). Germline CDR1 and CDR2: DFQATT and SNEGSKA (reference sequence). V was pared by 6 bases and J by 1 base, with 18 bases between. The CDR3 has 15 residues. The CDR3 nucleotides read TGCAGTGCAACGCAGGGTTCACTCCCCCAAGAGACCCAGTACTTC. Encoded protein: CSATQGSLPQETQYF.

The rearrangement links TRBV20-1 to TRBJ2-1; 7 bases line up with TRBD2. The length of the CDR3 is 16 residues. Trimming cost V 1 base and J 4 bases; bases outside gene matches: 10. Germline assignment: CDR1 DFQATT and CDR2 SNEGSKA (reference sequence). The CDR3 is CSARGNGAGEYNEQFF. For the CDR3, the DNA is TGCAGTGCTAGAGGCAACGGTGCGGGAGAATACAATGAGCAGTTCTTC.

The chain has TRBV2 and TRBJ1-2; D may be TRBD1 (5 bases). V lost 3 bases and J 4 bases, leaving 12 bases between the germline ends. Germline V gene sequence: CDR1 SNHLY, CDR2 FYNNEI. CDR3 size: 14 residues. The DNA for the CDR3 is TGTGCCAGCAGTGAGTCAGGACAATCCTATGGCTACACCTTC. Translation: CASSESGQSYGYTF.

The chain links TRBV28 to TRBJ2-1; a possible D gene is TRBD2 (6 bases). The CDR3 runs to 15 residues. Trimming cost V 5 bases and J 10 bases, with 21 bases left between them. Germline CDR1 is MDHEN and CDR2 is SYDVKM. The CDR3 loop is CASSPGLEVQWEQFF. CDR3 sequence (DNA): TGTGCCAGCAGTCCGGGACTCGAGGTCCAATGGGAGCAGTTCTTC.

The V call is TRBV7-9, the J call TRBJ1-1, with 7 nucleotides matching TRBD1. CDR1 and CDR2 (germline): SEHNR, FQNEAQ (reference sequence). V gave up 5 bases and J gave up 4 bases; unmatched junction bases: 7. The CDR3 extends over 14 amino acids. CDR3 amino acids: CASSPLTGLTEAFF. CDR3 in DNA: TGTGCCAGCAGCCCCCTGACAGGGCTCACTGAAGCTTTCTTT.

This clonotype has only a few counts. CDR3 coding DNA: TGCGCCAGCAGCAGGACAGGGGCCGAGCAGTACTTC. Encoded protein: CASSRTGAEQYF. The chain joins TRBV5-1 to TRBJ2-7, with 9 positions matching TRBD1. Germline assignment: CDR1 SGHRS and CDR2 YFSETQ. Germline trimming cut 4 bases from V and 6 bases from J; bases unmatched to any gene: 2. The CDR3 runs to 12 residues.

This clonotype was seen more than once but under ten times. The gene calls are TRBV5-1 and TRBJ2-7; TRBD1 agrees at 9 bases. Germline V CDR1 and CDR2: SGHRS, YFSETQ. This CDR3 has 15 amino acids. V was pared by 1 base and J by 7 bases, with 9 bases of the junction left unmatched. For the CDR3, the DNA is TGCGCCAGCAGCTTGAGGACAGGGGCGAATAATGAGCAGTACTTC. Protein: CASSLRTGANNEQYF.

The rearrangement joins TRBV4-1 to TRBJ2-3, with 9 bases aligning to TRBD2. CDR3 size: 18 residues. Germline assignment: CDR1 MGHRA and CDR2 YSYEKL. J gave up 5 bases and V 0 bases, and 12 bases lay outside the gene matches. CDR3 sequence (DNA): TGCGCCAGCAGCCAAGATCGAGAGGGACTAGCCTTGAAAGATACGCAGTATTTT. It encodes CASSQDREGLALKDTQYF.

This sequence joins TRBV20-1 and TRBJ1-4, with TRBD1 matching 8 bases. V lost 3 bases, J lost 8 bases, and 11 bases stayed unmatched. CDR3 length: 15 amino acids. Looked up from germline, CDR1 is DFQATT and CDR2 is SNEGSKA (reference sequence). The CDR3 DNA is TGCAGTGCTAGGGAAGACAGGGGTAGCTTCGAAAAACTGTTTTTT. This translates into CSAREDRGSFEKLFF.

About this clonotype itself: A read error may produce the germline difference seen at one junction end. The gene calls are TRBV2 and TRBJ2-7, with D possibly matching TRBD2 (6 bases). Germline lookup yields CDR1 SNHLY and CDR2 FYNNEI. The CDR3 spans 14 residues. CDR3 sequence (DNA): TGTGCCAGCAGCGAAGTGGGAGGCGGGGATGAGCAGTACTTC. Amino acids: CASSEVGGGDEQYF.

Many counts were recorded for this clonotype. Sequence at one end of the junction differs from germline and may be a read error. V is TRBV7-9 and J is TRBJ2-5; D perhaps matches TRBD1 (8 bases). Germline V lookup: CDR1 SEHNR, CDR2 FQNEAQ (reference sequence). The CDR3 covers 15 residues. CDR3 sequence reads: CASSLGQGGQETQYF. The CDR3 DNA sequence: TGCGCCAGCAGCCTCGGACAGGGAGGGCAAGAGACCCAGTACTTC.